The 23 T cell receptor beta chains below were found in one sample sequenced in a study of blood T cells in healthy people across ages. Alongside a J-beta primer mix, a sample-barcoded 5' primer served in a second PCR lasting roughly 6 to 12 cycles. One entry per CDR3 protein results from TCRdb running MiXCR on the 5' RACE reads. Counted here are roughly 800,000 distinct CDR3 sequences, about 62% occurring once; the ten biggest clones make up roughly 22%. Material for sequencing was blood. These receptor sequences come from a man aged 25-45 years in good health.

This clonotype was observed a few times. The chain has TRBV10-3 and TRBJ2-1; no definite D call. The V and J ends lost 4 bases and 2 bases respectively, with 6 bases between them. The CDR3 runs to 13 residues. Germline values: CDR1 ENHRY, CDR2 SYGVKD. The chain's CDR3 is CAISASPYNEQFF. Here the CDR3 DNA reads TGTGCCATCAGTGCCAGTCCCTACAATGAGCAGTTCTTC.

The chain recombines TRBV4-3 with TRBJ2-5, with D uncertain. The CDR3 totals 13 residues. Germline-derived CDR1 and CDR2 are LGHNA and YSLEER. Trimming removed 3 bases from V and 11 bases from J, with 16 bases in between. CDR3 bases: TGCGCCAGCAGCCAGGGTGGTAACAATGAGCAGTACTTC. The encoded protein is CASSQGGNNEQYF.

The rearrangement uses TRBV6-2 or TRBV6-3 and TRBJ2-7; D tentatively fits TRBD1 or TRBD2 (6 bases each). Germline V CDR1 and CDR2: MNHEY, SVGEGT. The length of the CDR3 is 15 residues. Trimming removed 1 base from V and 6 bases from J, with 16 bases in between. The CDR3 DNA follows: TGTGCCAGCAGTTACTGGGGGGCGGCCTCGGCCGAGCAGTACTTC. Translated, it gives CASSYWGAASAEQYF.

The chain joins TRBV15 to TRBJ1-4; no firm D call. Between the trimmed V and J ends, which lost 3 bases and 0 bases, there was a span of 5 bases. Germline CDR1 reads LNHNV; CDR2 reads YYDKDF (reference sequence). This CDR3 is built from 14 residues. CDR3 loop: CATSSGPTNEKLFF. In DNA, the CDR3 is TGTGCCACCAGCAGCGGACCAACTAATGAAAAACTGTTTTTT.

About this clonotype: The junction and the germline gene differ at one end; a read error may be behind it. The chain has TRBV4-3 and TRBJ2-5, with 12 bases matching TRBD2. The length of the CDR3 is 13 residues. The germline gives CDR1 LGHNA, CDR2 YSLEER. The CDR3 region has the DNA TGTGCCAGCAGCCCGGGACTAGCGGGTCCCAGGTACTTC. It translates to CASSPGLAGPRYF.

Only a few counts were recorded for this clonotype. This chain connects TRBV7-2 to TRBJ2-1, with no clear D. The V gene's germline CDR1 is SGHTA and CDR2 FQGNSA. There are 13 residues in the CDR3. V was shortened by 5 bases and J by 3 bases, with 8 bases between the two germline ends. The CDR3 spells CASSSQHYNEQFF. CDR3 nucleotides: TGTGCCAGCAGCAGCCAGCACTACAATGAGCAGTTCTTC.

The chain combines TRBV7-9 with TRBJ2-1; TRBD2 might be the D (6 bases). This CDR3 has 16 amino acids. The germline V gene has CDR1 SEHNR and CDR2 FQNEAQ (reference sequence). With 2 bases removed from V and 6 bases from J, the gap between germline ends came to 17 bases. The CDR3 reads CASSLLTGLRFNEQFF. DNA for the CDR3: TGTGCCAGCAGCTTATTGACGGGACTTCGTTTCAATGAGCAGTTCTTC.

The chain is built from TRBV7-6 and TRBJ2-3, with D perhaps TRBD2 (5 bases). The germline gives CDR1 SGHVS, CDR2 FNYEAQ. The CDR3 length is 15 residues. The V end was cut by 5 bases, the J end by 6 bases, with 18 bases between. CDR3 protein: CASSHSVVVGDTQYF. As DNA, the CDR3 is TGTGCCAGCAGCCATAGCGTGGTAGTGGGGGATACGCAGTATTTT.

This clonotype has only one observation. V and J are TRBV10-1 and TRBJ2-7; no clear D. The DNA end is more similar to TRBJ2-5, so the J call may be wrong. This CDR3 is 13 amino acids long. Germline V gene sequence: CDR1 WNHNN, CDR2 SYGVQD (reference sequence). CDR3 residues: CASSDPMVGTQYF. CDR3 in DNA: TGCGCCAGCAGTGACCCCATGGTGGGGACCCAGTACTTC.

As for this clonotype: At one end, the junction sequence differs from germline, possibly due to a read error. The chain has TRBV7-9 and TRBJ2-3; D gene uncertain. Per the germline V gene, CDR1 is SEHNR and CDR2 is FQNEAQ (reference sequence). The CDR3 consists of 14 residues. The CDR3: CTSSLDLGTDTQYF. In nucleotides, the CDR3 is TGTACCAGCAGCTTAGATCTAGGCACAGATACGCAGTATTTT. Complete variable domain (other parts from reference TRBV7-9 and TRBJ2-3): DTGVSQNPRHKITKRGQNVTFRCDPISEHNRLYWYRQTLGQGPEFLTYFQNEAQLEKSRLLSDRFSAERPKGSFSTLEIQRTEQGDSAMYLCTSSLDLGTDTQYFGPGTRLTVL.

This chain links TRBV18 with TRBJ1-4, with 8 bases fitting TRBD1. The CDR3 is 15 residues long. Trimming at V came to 2 bases and at J to 8 bases, leaving 7 bases not matched to a gene. The germline V gene has CDR1 KGHSH and CDR2 LQKENI. The CDR3 loop reads CASSPSRDRMEKLFF. In nucleotides, the CDR3 is TGTGCCAGCTCACCAAGTCGGGACAGGATGGAAAAACTGTTTTTT.

This chain uses TRBV15 with TRBJ2-5; D might be TRBD2 (5 bases). CDR1 and CDR2 from the germline V gene are LNHNV and YYDKDF (reference sequence). The V and J ends lost 1 base and 5 bases respectively, with 11 bases between them. This CDR3 region has 14 residues. CDR3 residues: CATSRAGEGETQYF. DNA of the CDR3: TGTGCCACCAGCAGAGCCGGGGAAGGGGAGACCCAGTACTTC.

This chain connects TRBV27 to TRBJ2-1; D perhaps matches TRBD1 (6 bases). V lost 5 bases and J 14 bases, leaving 16 bases between the germline ends. Germline V lookup: CDR1 MNHEY, CDR2 SMNVEV (reference sequence). CDR3 size: 12 residues. The CDR3: CASSTPTGKEFF. The CDR3 nucleotides read TGTGCCAGCAGTACTCCAACAGGGAAGGAGTTCTTC.

The chain has TRBV6-5 and TRBJ2-2; 11 positions match TRBD1. The J segment lost 6 bases and the V segment lost 2 bases, leaving 2 bases of the junction unmatched. Germline CDR1 MNHEY, CDR2 SVGAGI. The CDR3 loop spans 15 amino acids. The CDR3 DNA sequence: TGTGCCAGCAGTTACGGGGACAGGGGGGCCGGGGAGCTGTTTTTT. Its protein product is CASSYGDRGAGELFF.

The chain links TRBV7-2 to TRBJ2-5; D is possibly TRBD2 (5 bases). The DNA matches TRBJ2-4 better at its end, which makes the J call doubtful. CDR1 SGHTA and CDR2 FQGNSA come from the germline V gene. The CDR3 consists of 14 residues. The CDR3 here is CASSLARGVDIQYF. CDR3 nucleotide sequence: TGTGCCAGCAGCTTAGCCCGGGGAGTTGACATTCAGTACTTC.

The gene calls are TRBV7-3 and TRBJ2-1; 7 bases line up with TRBD2. This CDR3 is 19 amino acids long. Trimming took 1 base from V and 7 from J; bases not matched to a gene: 19. Germline V lookup: CDR1 SGHTA, CDR2 FQGTGA. In nucleotides, the CDR3 is TGTGCCAGCAGCTTAAATATACGGGGGACTACTCGGGTGGGGAATGAGCAGTTCTTC. Translation: CASSLNIRGTTRVGNEQFF.

The V and J genes are TRBV25-1 and TRBJ2-1, with TRBD2 matching over 9 bases. Germline loops: CDR1 MGHDK, CDR2 SYGVNS. V lost 1 base to trimming and J lost 7 bases; unmatched junction nucleotides: 14. The CDR3 runs to 18 residues. The CDR3 loop is CASSELVYSGRIGNEQFF. The CDR3 bases are TGTGCCAGCAGTGAATTGGTGTATAGCGGGAGAATAGGAAATGAGCAGTTCTTC.

The chain employs TRBV7-3 and TRBJ2-7; D gene ambiguous. CDR3 size: 13 residues. The ends were cut back, 5 bases at V and 6 bases at J, with 14 bases in the middle. Looked up from germline, CDR1 is SGHTA and CDR2 is FQGTGA. The CDR3 nucleotides read TGTGCCAGCAGCCAAGGCTCACGGTCCGAGCAGTACTTC. This translates into CASSQGSRSEQYF. The full variable domain, in which reference TRBV7-3 and TRBJ2-7 provide the parts outside the CDR3, is GAGVSQTPSNKVTEKGKYVELRCDPISGHTALYWYRQSLGQGPEFLIYFQGTGAADDSGLPNDRFFAVRPEGSVSTLKIQRTERGDSAVYLCASSQGSRSEQYFGPGTRLTVT.

The CDR3 is CASSFGLTGSSTDTQYF. The CDR3 nucleotides read TGTGCCAGCAGCTTTGGACTGACCGGTTCTAGCACAGATACGCAGTATTTT. V and J are TRBV7-9 and TRBJ2-3, with a weak D call TRBD2 (5 bases). Germline CDR1 is SEHNR and CDR2 is FQNEAQ (reference sequence). The CDR3 has 17 amino acids. V was cut by 3 bases and J by 0 bases, with 16 bases left in between.

This clonotype was seen more than once but under ten times. The V call is TRBV7-2, the J call TRBJ2-5; D not resolved. Germline values: CDR1 SGHTA, CDR2 FQGNSA. The V gene lost 4 bases and the J gene lost 5 bases, with 11 bases spanning the gap. The CDR3 spans 13 residues. CDR3 nucleotides: TGTGCCAGCAGCTATGGGGTGAGGGAGACCCAGTACTTC. Its translation: CASSYGVRETQYF.

This clonotype has at least ten counts. V is TRBV5-1 and J is TRBJ1-2, with 8 bases that match TRBD1. V was clipped by 2 bases and J by 5 bases; unmatched bases: 11. The CDR3 has 16 amino acids. Germline CDR1 reads SGHRS; CDR2 reads YFSETQ. The CDR3 reads CASSLTGGDGVYGYTF. The DNA of the CDR3 is TGCGCCAGCAGCTTAACAGGGGGGGACGGAGTGTATGGCTACACCTTC. The full variable domain, its missing parts supplied by reference TRBV5-1 and TRBJ1-2, is KAGVTQTPRYLIKTRGQQVTLSCSPISGHRSVSWYQQTPGQGLQFLFEYFSETQRNKGNFPGRFSGRQFSNSRSEMNVSTLELGDSALYLCASSLTGGDGVYGYTFGSGTRLTVV.

The chain has TRBV7-2 and TRBJ2-7, with D possibly being TRBD2 (6 bases). V was shortened by 4 bases and J by 3 bases, with 13 bases between the two germline ends. This CDR3 contains 14 residues. The germline V gene encodes CDR1 SGHTA and CDR2 FQGNSA. The CDR3: CASSWGMGGYEQYF. CDR3 bases: TGTGCCAGCAGCTGGGGAATGGGGGGCTACGAGCAGTACTTC. The full variable domain, in which reference TRBV7-2 and TRBJ2-7 provide the parts outside the CDR3, is GAGVSQSPSNKVTEKGKDVELRCDPISGHTALYWYRQSLGQGLEFLIYFQGNSAPDKSGLPSDRFSAERTGGSVSTLTIQRTQQEDSAVYLCASSWGMGGYEQYFGPGTRLTVT.

The J gene is TRBJ2-7, the V gene TRBV7-9; 7 positions match TRBD2. The last part of the DNA fits TRBJ2-5 better; the J call may be wrong. CDR3 size: 14 residues. Germline V lookup: CDR1 SEHNR, CDR2 FQNEAQ (reference sequence). The CDR3 spells CASSLSGRTETQYF. The CDR3 DNA is TGTGCCAGCAGTTTATCCGGGAGGACGGAGACCCAGTACTTC.